A single sample gave rise to the 27 T cell receptor beta chains below, sequenced in a study of T cell repertoires in cytomegalovirus infection. Via MiXCR, TCRdb re-called the reads, giving one row per CDR3 protein. Of under 600,000 distinct CDR3 sequences detected, approximately 15% appear once; the ten largest clones hold more than 20%. Material: CD8+ T cells from PBMCs. Source of these receptors: a human donor in good health (CMV status not recorded). Some clones in this sample may be carry-over from other donors' samples.

This clonotype appeared many times. The chain is built from TRBV12-3 or TRBV12-4 and TRBJ2-1; D unresolved. Trimming left V 5 bases short and J 8 bases short, with 19 bases between. This CDR3 is built from 15 residues. The CDR3 sequence: CASSPGPIGWDEQFF. CDR3 bases: TGTGCCAGCAGTCCCGGGCCAATCGGGTGGGATGAGCAGTTCTTC.

The rearrangement uses TRBV28 and TRBJ2-7; 9 bases match TRBD1. The germline gives CDR1 MDHEN, CDR2 SYDVKM. This CDR3 is 15 amino acids long. J gave up 1 base and V 10 bases, and 11 bases lay outside the gene matches. CDR3 DNA sequence: TGTGCCACCAAACCTCCCGGGACAGGGTCCTACGAGCAGTACTTC. Translating it yields CATKPPGTGSYEQYF.

This clonotype was counted between two and nine times. V is TRBV5-6 and J is TRBJ1-4; 7 positions match TRBD1. The CDR3 length is 14 residues. CDR1 and CDR2 from the germline V gene are SGHDT and YYEEEE. V lost 4 bases to trimming and J lost 7 bases; unmatched junction nucleotides: 7. CDR3 sequence (DNA): TGTGCCAGCAGCCGTGACAGGGAGTCTGAAAAACTGTTTTTT. It codes for CASSRDRESEKLFF.

This clonotype appeared many times. This chain joins TRBV28 and TRBJ2-1; 8 bases agree with TRBD1. The CDR3 consists of 15 residues. Losses at the gene ends were 2 bases for V and 3 bases for J; bases not matched to a gene: 3. In germline, CDR1 is MDHEN, CDR2 SYDVKM. The chain's CDR3 is CASSLKTGVYNEQFF. CDR3 in DNA: TGTGCCAGCAGTTTAAAGACAGGGGTCTACAATGAGCAGTTCTTC.

This clonotype was counted at least ten times. V usage is TRBV7-9 and J usage is TRBJ2-2; D is perhaps TRBD1 or TRBD2 (5 bases each). This CDR3 is 18 amino acids long. Trimming removed 5 bases from V and 0 bases from J, with 19 bases in between. The germline CDR1 and CDR2 sequences are SEHNR and FQNEAQ (reference sequence). CDR3 in amino acids: CASSPPLRGGTNTGELFF. CDR3 sequence (DNA): TGTGCCAGCAGCCCACCGCTTCGGGGCGGAACGAACACCGGGGAGCTGTTTTTT.

This rearrangement joins TRBV4-2 to TRBJ1-2; no firm D call. The CDR3 spans 16 residues. V dropped 5 bases and J dropped 2 bases, with 18 bases sitting between them. CDR1 and CDR2 from the germline V gene are LGHNA and YNFKEQ. CDR3 region: CASSSPPVRRNYGYTF. For the CDR3, the DNA is TGTGCCAGCAGCTCCCCCCCAGTTCGTAGAAACTATGGCTACACCTTC.

This clonotype was counted a few times. The J gene is TRBJ2-7, the V gene TRBV7-6, with D uncertain. The germline CDR1 and CDR2 sequences are SGHVS and FNYEAQ. The ends were cut back, 5 bases at V and 1 base at J, with 15 bases in the middle. There are 15 residues in the CDR3. The CDR3 coding sequence is TGTGCCAGCAGCCCGTTGGGAACAGCTTCCTACGAGCAGTACTTC. The encoded protein is CASSPLGTASYEQYF.

CDR3 DNA sequence: TGTGCCACCAGTGATTCGGGACGGGACGAGCAGTACTTC. It yields the protein CATSDSGRDEQYF. The chain links TRBV24-1 to TRBJ2-7; D may match TRBD1 or TRBD2 (5 bases each). The CDR3 totals 13 residues. Germline CDR1 is KGHDR and CDR2 is SFDVKD. Trimming took 2 bases from V and 5 from J, leaving 9 bases between them.

This clonotype was recorded at least ten times. The genes are TRBV7-8 and TRBJ2-3, with 11 nucleotides matching TRBD2. The junction had 7 bases not matched to a gene; V was cut back by 5 bases and J by 6 bases. CDR3 size: 15 residues. Germline CDR1 SGHVS, CDR2 FQNEAQ. The CDR3 is CASSPTSGRGDTQYF. The CDR3 coding sequence is TGTGCCAGCAGCCCTACTAGCGGGAGAGGTGATACGCAGTATTTT.

This clonotype was counted once. A much larger clone is a single base away; this may be a read error. The chain is built from TRBV6-1 and TRBJ1-3, with 8 bases fitting TRBD1. The CDR3 extends over 16 amino acids. Germline CDR1 reads MNHNS; CDR2 reads SASEGT. CDR3 in DNA: TGTGCCAGCAGTGGGGGACAGGACTATTCTGTAAACACCATATATTTT. Amino acids: CASSGGQDYSVNTIYF.

With regard to this clonotype: One base away lies a much larger clone, so this may be a sequencing read error. V usage is TRBV7-1 and J usage is TRBJ2-1; D perhaps matches TRBD2 (6 bases). TRBV7-1 is an ORF, with its function uncertain. Trimming stripped 3 bases from V and 9 bases from J, with 9 bases between. The CDR3 length is 12 residues. The CDR3 region is CASSSDYIEQFF. The CDR3 nucleotides read TGTGCCAGCAGCTCGGACTATATTGAGCAGTTCTTC.

This clonotype was found a few times. The CDR3 bases are TGTGCCAGCAGTGGGGGGGCGCGCACCGGGGAGCTGTTTTTT. This translates into CASSGGARTGELFF. The V and J genes are TRBV2 and TRBJ2-2, with D perhaps assigned TRBD1 or TRBD2 (6 bases each). Trimming removed 4 bases from V and 4 bases from J, with 10 bases in between. The germline V gene encodes CDR1 SNHLY and CDR2 FYNNEI. The CDR3 spans 14 residues.

There are many counts of this clonotype. This chain uses TRBV7-9 with TRBJ2-2; D might be TRBD1 or TRBD2, each matching 5 bases. The germline gives CDR1 SEHNR, CDR2 FQNEAQ (reference sequence). CDR3 size: 14 residues. The V gene lost 0 bases and the J gene lost 10 bases, with 12 bases spanning the gap. CDR3 sequence: CASSLAVAGAELFF. CDR3 DNA sequence: TGTGCCAGCAGCTTAGCGGTGGCCGGGGCGGAGCTGTTTTTT.

This clonotype was recorded at least ten times. The V and J genes are TRBV4-2 and TRBJ1-2; weak D call: TRBD1 (5 bases). Per germline, CDR1 LGHNA and CDR2 YNFKEQ. The germline V and J ends were trimmed by 1 base and 2 bases, with 8 bases remaining between them. The CDR3 runs 14 residues. CDR3 DNA: TGTGCCAGCAGCCAAGTGTCAGGGAACTATGGCTACACCTTC. This translates into CASSQVSGNYGYTF.

The CDR3 spells CASSHNRTPKGSYNSPLHF. The CDR3 bases are TGTGCCAGCAGTCATAACAGGACCCCCAAGGGATCCTATAATTCACCCCTCCACTTT. The V and J genes are TRBV28 and TRBJ1-6; D is possibly TRBD1 (5 bases). The germline V gene has CDR1 MDHEN and CDR2 SYDVKM. This CDR3 region has 19 residues. The V end lost 5 bases, the J end lost 1 base, and 21 bases lay between the germline ends.

With regard to this clonotype: The junction departs from the called germline gene at one end, perhaps through a read error. J is TRBJ2-2 and V is TRBV7-8, with D possibly being TRBD2 (7 bases). The CDR3 totals 16 residues. CDR1 is SGHVS and CDR2 is FQNEAQ in the germline V gene. The CDR3 loop reads CASSLARGGDNGDLFF. CDR3 bases: TGTGCAAGCAGCTTAGCCAGAGGGGGGGATAACGGGGATCTGTTTTTT. The full variable domain, its missing parts supplied by reference TRBV7-8 and TRBJ2-2, is GAGVSQSPRYKVAKRGQDVALRCDPISGHVSLFWYQQALGQGPEFLTYFQNEAQLDKSGLPSDRFFAERPEGSVSTLKIQRTQQEDSAVYLCASSLARGGDNGDLFFGEGSRLTVL.

V and J are TRBV7-9 and TRBJ2-2, with 10 bases matching TRBD2. With 5 bases clipped from V and 7 bases from J, the junction kept 10 bases outside the gene matches. The CDR3 runs 16 residues. The V gene's germline CDR1 is SEHNR and CDR2 FQNEAQ (reference sequence). CDR3 loop: CASSPPSGSSFGELFF. In DNA form, the CDR3 reads TGTGCCAGCAGCCCCCCTAGCGGGAGTTCATTCGGGGAGCTGTTTTTT.

This clonotype was counted once. It may be a read error: a sequence one base away is much more abundant. This sequence joins TRBV12-5 and TRBJ2-3; D not certain. Trimming removed 0 bases from V and 0 bases from J, with 13 bases in between. Germline assignment: CDR1 LGHNT and CDR2 FRNRAP. The CDR3 has 17 residues. The CDR3 nucleotides read TGTGCTAGTGGTTTGGTACTCAACCAGAGTAGCACAGATACGCAGTATTTT. Amino acid sequence: CASGLVLNQSSTDTQYF.

This clonotype came up a few times. J is TRBJ2-1 and V is TRBV27; 7 bases line up with TRBD1. J was trimmed by 3 bases and V by 4 bases; bases with no gene match: 3. This CDR3 is 14 amino acids long. CDR1 is MNHEY, CDR2 SMNVEV, per germline (reference sequence). The CDR3 protein is CASSSRDSYNEQFF. CDR3 in DNA: TGTGCCAGCAGTTCGAGGGACAGCTACAATGAGCAGTTCTTC.

This clonotype was seen more than once but under ten times. The chain has TRBV5-4 and TRBJ1-1; 10 bases line up with TRBD1. Germline V lookup: CDR1 SGHNT, CDR2 YYREEE (reference sequence). V was pared by 3 bases and J by 5 bases, with 7 bases of the junction left unmatched. This CDR3 contains 15 residues. The CDR3 spells CASSSVGQGFTEAFF. The CDR3 DNA is TGTGCCAGCAGCTCCGTGGGACAGGGGTTTACTGAAGCTTTCTTT.

At least ten counts were recorded for this clonotype. V is TRBV24-1 and J is TRBJ1-5; D unclear. V was shortened by 6 bases and J by 4 bases, with 6 bases between the two germline ends. The CDR3 runs to 12 residues. CDR1 KGHDR and CDR2 SFDVKD come from the germline V gene. CDR3 residues: CATSSGNQPQHF. In DNA form, the CDR3 reads TGTGCCACCAGTAGTGGAAATCAGCCCCAGCATTTT.

This clonotype was found many times. V is TRBV11-2 and J is TRBJ1-6, with TRBD1 identical over 9 bases. Germline CDR1 and CDR2: SGHAT and FQNNGV. J was trimmed by 6 bases and V by 7 bases; bases with no gene match: 4. The CDR3 sequence is 14 residues long. The CDR3 loop is CASKLTGGNSPLHF. CDR3 nucleotides: TGTGCCAGCAAACTGACAGGGGGTAATTCACCCCTCCACTTT.

The rearrangement links TRBV5-4 to TRBJ2-2, with TRBD1 matching 8 bases. This CDR3 has 14 residues. Germline loops: CDR1 SGHNT, CDR2 YYREEE (reference sequence). The trim removed 6 bases at V and 6 bases at J, leaving 7 bases unmatched. This chain's CDR3 is CASNFNRGSGELFF. The CDR3 bases are TGTGCCAGCAACTTCAACAGGGGGTCCGGGGAGCTGTTTTTT.

This clonotype was recorded a few times. The chain links TRBV15 to TRBJ2-3; D gene unclear. The CDR3 runs 14 residues. Germline values: CDR1 LNHNV, CDR2 YYDKDF (reference sequence). V was trimmed by 5 bases and J by 7 bases, leaving 16 bases between them. Here the CDR3 reads CATSAVELPNTQYF. The CDR3 region has the DNA TGTGCCACCAGCGCGGTGGAGCTACCTAATACGCAGTATTTT.

This clonotype was counted only a few times. The CDR3 reads CASRGSMNTEAFF. The CDR3 DNA reads TGTGCCAGTAGAGGCAGCATGAACACTGAAGCTTTCTTT. The V and J genes are TRBV19 and TRBJ1-1; D gene ambiguous. Trimming cost V 6 bases and J 0 bases, with 8 bases left between them. CDR3 length equals 13 residues. Germline CDR1 is LNHDA and CDR2 is SQIVND (reference sequence).

This clonotype was found a few times. This chain uses TRBV6-6 with TRBJ2-7; 11 nucleotides agree with TRBD2. CDR1 and CDR2 from the germline V gene are MNHNY and SVGAGI (reference sequence). The CDR3 runs 14 residues. V lost 3 bases to trimming and J lost 7 bases; unmatched junction nucleotides: 5. For the CDR3, the DNA is TGTGCCAGCAGTTATCTAGCGGGGGGCCTGGAGCAGTACTTC. Its translation is CASSYLAGGLEQYF.

J is TRBJ1-2 and V is TRBV5-5, with D perhaps matching TRBD1 (5 bases). This CDR3 comprises 16 residues. Trimming stripped 0 bases from V and 7 bases from J, with 19 bases between. The germline CDR1 and CDR2 sequences are SGHKS and YYEKEE (reference sequence). The CDR3 sequence is CASSLERDLLFGGYTF. CDR3 coding DNA: TGTGCCAGCAGCTTGGAAAGGGACCTCCTCTTCGGTGGCTACACCTTC.